The 27 T cell receptor beta chains given below trace back to one sample, sequenced in a study of beta chain features in type 1 diabetes. Of the isolated RNA, all was reverse transcribed, and so the sequenced material was expressed TCRB transcripts. Repertoires were generated with immunoSEQ multiplex PCR, while TCRdb's copy carries only in-frame clones and drops some. The sample records 250,000 or so clones, about 63% being singletons. The sample consisted of naive CD4+ T cells from blood. These receptors originate from a man between 25 and 39 years old in good health.

This chain uses TRBV28 with TRBJ2-1; D unclear. The V gene's germline CDR1 is MDHEN and CDR2 SYDVKM. The CDR3 is made up of 16 amino acids. Trimming cost V 1 base and J 6 bases, with 16 bases left between them. The CDR3 region is CASSLLLSLLSNEQFF. Here the CDR3 DNA reads TGTGCCAGCAGTTTATTGCTGAGTTTGCTCAGCAATGAGCAGTTCTTC.

The chain links TRBV29-1 to TRBJ2-3; D gene ambiguous. This CDR3 has 15 residues. Germline CDR1 SQVTM, CDR2 ANQGSEA. V lost 7 bases, J lost 0 bases, and 17 bases lay in between. CDR3 bases: TGCAGCGCCGAGCCTGGCGGCCCTAGCACAGATACGCAGTATTTT. Protein product: CSAEPGGPSTDTQYF.

This chain connects TRBV30 to TRBJ1-1; TRBD1 matches at 7 bases. V shed 0 bases, J shed 4 bases, and the junction held 5 bases outside the gene matches. The CDR3 covers 14 residues. Germline lookup yields CDR1 GTSNPN and CDR2 SVGIG (reference sequence). The DNA of the CDR3 is TGTGCCTGGAGTGTACCAGGGGGTGGCACTGAAGCTTTCTTT. This codes for CAWSVPGGGTEAFF.

The V and J genes are TRBV30 and TRBJ1-2, with D unclear. Trimming removed 3 bases at V and 8 bases at J, with 19 bases between. Per the germline V gene, CDR1 is GTSNPN and CDR2 is SVGIG (reference sequence). The CDR3 is 14 residues long. The CDR3 here is CAWRAGFTQGGYTF. In nucleotides, the CDR3 is TGTGCCTGGAGGGCAGGTTTTACCCAAGGGGGCTACACCTTC.

A note on this clone: Distinct nucleotide sequences in the sample also encode this CDR3. This chain uses TRBV30 with TRBJ1-5; D unresolved. Between the trimmed V and J ends, which lost 2 bases and 1 base, there was a span of 6 bases. The CDR3 sequence is 13 residues long. Germline V gene sequence: CDR1 GTSNPN, CDR2 SVGIG (reference sequence). CDR3 region: CAWSSDSNQPQHF. Written as DNA, the CDR3 is TGTGCCTGGAGTTCGGACAGCAATCAGCCCCAGCATTTT. Complete variable domain (other parts from reference TRBV30 and TRBJ1-5): SQTIHQWPATLVQPVGSPLSLECTVEGTSNPNLYWYRQAAGRGLQLLFYSVGIGQISSEVPQNLSASRPQDRQFILSSKKLLLSDSGFYLCAWSSDSNQPQHFGDGTRLSIL.

The V and J genes are TRBV11-2 and TRBJ2-3; 11 bases map to TRBD1. V shed 5 bases and J 6 bases; nucleotides not matched to a gene: 7. Germline values: CDR1 SGHAT, CDR2 FQNNGV. The CDR3 length is 15 residues. The CDR3 DNA reads as TGTGCCAGCAGCCGCGGACAGGGGGCTTCGGATACGCAGTATTTT. Amino acid sequence: CASSRGQGASDTQYF.

The chain links TRBV7-9 to TRBJ2-5; TRBD1 is a possible D gene (6 bases). V gave up 1 base and J gave up 2 bases, with 11 bases separating them. This CDR3 spans 15 amino acids. Germline V gives CDR1 SEHNR, CDR2 FQNEAQ (reference sequence). CDR3 residues: CASSLGHRDQETQYF. The CDR3 region has the DNA TGTGCCAGCAGCTTAGGGCACAGGGATCAAGAGACCCAGTACTTC.

This clone was detected only a few times. The chain employs TRBV10-3 and TRBJ2-7; a weak D match, TRBD2 (5 bases). This CDR3 has 12 amino acids. V lost 5 bases and J 5 bases, leaving 10 bases between the germline ends. CDR1 is ENHRY and CDR2 is SYGVKD in the germline V gene. The CDR3 region is CAISPGSNEQYF. The CDR3 DNA reads as TGTGCCATCAGTCCGGGGAGCAACGAGCAGTACTTC.

The count of this clone is one. The chain is built from TRBV29-1 and TRBJ2-7; possibly TRBD1 or TRBD2 for D (5 bases each). Germline CDR1 SQVTM, CDR2 ANQGSEA. There are 13 residues in the CDR3. V gave up 6 bases and J gave up 3 bases, with 15 bases separating them. CDR3 coding DNA: TGCAGCGTCTCTTCGGGGCCCCTCTACGAGCAGTACTTC. Translation gives CSVSSGPLYEQYF.

The V and J genes are TRBV29-1 and TRBJ2-7, with D possibly being TRBD1 or TRBD2 (5 bases each). V was shortened by 7 bases and J by 9 bases, with 22 bases between the two germline ends. Germline values: CDR1 SQVTM, CDR2 ANQGSEA. This CDR3 is built from 13 residues. Written as DNA, the CDR3 is TGCAGCGCCTTTATGGGACCTTCTATGGGGCAGTACTTC. This encodes CSAFMGPSMGQYF.

This clone was detected a few times. CDR3 residues: CAISELGPAYEQYF. DNA of the CDR3: TGTGCCATCAGTGAGTTGGGACCGGCCTACGAGCAGTACTTC. The V gene is TRBV10-3, the J gene TRBJ2-7, with D perhaps assigned TRBD1 or TRBD2 (5 bases each). CDR1 and CDR2 from the germline V gene are ENHRY and SYGVKD. V was shortened by 1 base and J by 2 bases, with 9 bases between the two germline ends. The CDR3 has 14 residues.

The genes are TRBV9 and TRBJ2-5; D gene ambiguous. Germline V gives CDR1 SGDLS, CDR2 YYNGEE. This CDR3 is 15 amino acids long. V lost 6 bases and J 0 bases, leaving 15 bases between the germline ends. The CDR3 loop reads CASTSSGRYQETQYF. For the CDR3, the DNA is TGTGCCAGCACCTCTAGTGGACGATACCAAGAGACCCAGTACTTC.

The V gene is TRBV30, the J gene TRBJ2-1, with no clear D. The CDR3 spans 14 residues. The germline CDR1 and CDR2 sequences are GTSNPN and SVGIG (reference sequence). V was clipped by 0 bases and J by 10 bases, with 16 bases between them. The DNA for the CDR3 is TGTGCCTGGAGTGTACTTTACCCTCCGTGGGAGCAGTTCTTC. It is translated as CAWSVLYPPWEQFF.

This sequence joins TRBV30 and TRBJ2-5; no clear D. Germline values: CDR1 GTSNPN, CDR2 SVGIG (reference sequence). Deletions cut 4 bases from V and 8 bases from J, with 17 bases between. The CDR3 has 13 amino acids. The CDR3 nucleotides read TGTGCCTGGACAGACGGATCCGTGAACACCCAGTACTTC. This translates into CAWTDGSVNTQYF.

V and J are TRBV30 and TRBJ1-2, with 7 bases lining up with TRBD1. The ends lost 6 bases at V and 4 bases at J; junction bases unmatched: 8. The germline CDR1 and CDR2 sequences are GTSNPN and SVGIG (reference sequence). This CDR3 is built from 13 residues. CDR3 in amino acids: CACSTGEGYGYTF. The CDR3 bases are TGTGCCTGTTCCACAGGGGAAGGCTATGGCTACACCTTC.

As DNA, the CDR3 is TGCAGCGTTGCGCAGGGGCTATCCTACGAGCAGTACTTC. It translates to CSVAQGLSYEQYF. The chain joins TRBV29-1 to TRBJ2-7, with TRBD1 as a possible D gene (6 bases). CDR1 is SQVTM, CDR2 ANQGSEA, per germline. V was cut by 4 bases and J by 1 base, with 11 bases left in between. The CDR3 is made up of 13 amino acids.

This clone has a handful of counts. The chain employs TRBV6-1 and TRBJ2-6; D unresolved. The germline CDR1 and CDR2 sequences are MNHNS and SASEGT. V shed 8 bases and J shed 4 bases, with 12 bases lying between them. This CDR3 has 14 amino acids. This CDR3 is CASDGSVGANVLTF. CDR3 sequence (DNA): TGTGCCAGCGACGGGTCTGTCGGGGCCAACGTCCTGACTTTC.

V gene TRBV21-1 combines with J gene TRBJ2-3; the tabulated D call, TRBD1, remains unverified against the DNA. TRBV21-1 is labeled a pseudogene. The CDR3 runs to 14 residues. The CDR3 here is CASSNQGTQDTQYF. CDR3 nucleotides: TGTGCCAGCAGCAATCAGGGCACACAAGATACGCAGTATTTT.

The genes are TRBV6-5 and TRBJ2-5; no reliable D call. The CDR3 spans 12 residues. Trimming pared 6 bases from V and 1 base from J, leaving 6 bases between. Germline CDR1 and CDR2: MNHEY and SVGAGI. Here the CDR3 DNA reads TGTGCCAGCAGAATTGGCCAAGAGACCCAGTACTTC. Protein sequence: CASRIGQETQYF.

The chain has TRBV7-2 and TRBJ2-1, with 8 bases identical to TRBD2. There are 14 residues in the CDR3. In germline, CDR1 is SGHTA, CDR2 FQGNSA. V lost 5 bases and J lost 7; bases outside the gene matches: 7. The CDR3 reads CASSPSGTRNEQFF. The CDR3 bases are TGTGCCAGCAGCCCATCCGGGACTAGAAATGAGCAGTTCTTC.

The chain couples TRBV25-1 to TRBJ2-7; the D gene is possibly TRBD1 (5 bases). The germline CDR1 and CDR2 sequences are MGHDK and SYGVNS. V lost 6 bases to trimming and J lost 3 bases, with 18 bases between them. The CDR3 is 15 residues long. CDR3 region: CASRRDRPQGYEQYF. The CDR3 DNA sequence: TGTGCCAGCAGACGAGACAGACCCCAGGGCTACGAGCAGTACTTC.

Only a few counts were recorded for this clone. The chain has TRBV29-1 and TRBJ2-3, with D possibly being TRBD1 (6 bases). CDR3 length equals 14 residues. Between the trimmed V and J ends, which lost 7 bases and 0 bases, there was a span of 14 bases. CDR1 and CDR2 (germline): SQVTM, ANQGSEA. DNA of the CDR3: TGCAGCGGAGACAGGTCCCCTAGCACAGATACGCAGTATTTT. Amino acid sequence: CSGDRSPSTDTQYF.

V usage is TRBV7-2 and J usage is TRBJ1-1, with D possibly matching TRBD1 (5 bases). This CDR3 has 13 amino acids. In germline, CDR1 is SGHTA, CDR2 FQGNSA. V was shortened by 1 base and J by 4 bases, with 7 bases between the two germline ends. CDR3 sequence: CASSLGQITEAFF. In DNA, the CDR3 is TGTGCCAGCAGCTTAGGACAGATCACTGAAGCTTTCTTT.

The V gene is TRBV6-1, the J gene TRBJ2-5, with unresolved D. Germline V gene lookup returns CDR1 MNHNS and CDR2 SASEGT. V was cut by 5 bases and J by 5 bases, with 12 bases left in between. The CDR3 is 13 residues long. In nucleotides, the CDR3 is TGTGCCAGCAGTTTCCGCGTGGAGGAGACCCAGTACTTC. This gives the protein CASSFRVEETQYF.

This chain joins TRBV20-1 and TRBJ1-4; D is unclear. The CDR3 runs to 11 residues. The germline V and J ends were trimmed by 5 bases and 8 bases, with 9 bases remaining between them. Germline assignment: CDR1 DFQATT and CDR2 SNEGSKA (reference sequence). CDR3 DNA: TGCAGTGCTGCCCCAGAGGAAAAACTGTTTTTT. It encodes CSAAPEEKLFF.

This clone is a singleton in its sample. The chain recombines TRBV9 with TRBJ1-5; a weak D match, TRBD1 (5 bases). Trimming pared 0 bases from V and 1 base from J, leaving 11 bases between. CDR3 length: 16 residues. In germline, CDR1 is SGDLS, CDR2 YYNGEE. CDR3 amino acids: CASSVGWGTSNQPQHF. The CDR3 DNA reads TGTGCCAGCAGCGTAGGATGGGGGACCAGCAATCAGCCCCAGCATTTT.

The CDR3: CASSPSWLFEQYF. In nucleotides, the CDR3 is TGTGCCAGCAGCCCGAGCTGGCTATTCGAGCAGTACTTC. The chain has TRBV7-2 and TRBJ2-7; D is ambiguous. The CDR3 totals 13 residues. CDR1 is SGHTA and CDR2 is FQGNSA in the germline V gene. V shed 5 bases and J shed 6 bases, with 14 bases lying between them.